The 11 T cell receptor beta chains below all came from one sample that was sequenced in a study of T-cell reconstitution after alpha-beta-depleted transplantation in children. This sample's TCRbeta library carried unique molecular identifier barcodes. TCRdb passed the PCR reads through MiXCR, listing each CDR3 protein once. The data show 350,000 to 500,000 distinct CDR3 sequences, about 40% seen once. The source was PBMCs, collected before TCRalphabeta/CD19-depleted stem cell transplant. The receptors derive from a girl aged 2-10 years with aplastic anemia, due to receive a stem cell transplant.

V is TRBV4-2 and J is TRBJ2-7, with D possibly called TRBD1 or TRBD2 (5 bases each). Looked up from germline, CDR1 is LGHNA and CDR2 is YNFKEQ. The CDR3 loop spans 14 amino acids. V lost 2 bases to trimming and J lost 0 bases, with 8 bases between them. The CDR3 is CASSQRDDSYEQYF. CDR3 sequence (DNA): TGTGCCAGCAGCCAAAGGGACGACTCCTACGAGCAGTACTTC.

CDR3 region: CASSFDPGGFSPLHF. CDR3 DNA: TGTGCCAGCAGTTTTGACCCAGGGGGCTTTTCACCCCTCCACTTT. The genes are TRBV28 and TRBJ1-6, with 8 bases aligning to TRBD1. The CDR3 loop spans 15 amino acids. Germline CDR1 is MDHEN and CDR2 is SYDVKM. V trimming: 3 bases; J trimming: 9 bases; junction bases outside the gene matches: 7.

The rearrangement links TRBV6-5 to TRBJ1-3; possibly TRBD1 for D (6 bases). CDR1 MNHEY and CDR2 SVGAGI come from the germline V gene. Trimming pared 3 bases from V and 4 bases from J, leaving 13 bases between. The CDR3 loop spans 15 amino acids. DNA of the CDR3: TGTGCCAGCAGTTATGCATGGGGGGCCGGAAACACCATATATTTT. The encoded protein is CASSYAWGAGNTIYF.

This clonotype was picked up many times. The rearrangement joins TRBV5-1 to TRBJ2-2; TRBD2 agrees at 7 bases. J was trimmed by 6 bases and V by 4 bases; bases with no gene match: 6. From germline, CDR1 is SGHRS and CDR2 YFSETQ. This CDR3 is built from 14 residues. CDR3 sequence: CASSLTSVAGELFF. As DNA, the CDR3 is TGCGCCAGCAGCCTTACTAGCGTGGCCGGGGAGCTGTTTTTT.

This rearrangement joins TRBV20-1 to TRBJ1-2; 8 bases line up with TRBD1. The V segment lost 3 bases and the J segment 2 bases; nucleotides outside the gene matches: 5. From germline, CDR1 is DFQATT and CDR2 SNEGSKA (reference sequence). The CDR3 runs to 14 residues. In nucleotides, the CDR3 is TGCAGTGCTAGCAGACAGGGGACGAACTATGGCTACACCTTC. Its translation: CSASRQGTNYGYTF.

In regard to this clonotype: The junction differs from germline at one of its ends, possibly a read error. The V call is TRBV28, the J call TRBJ2-6; a weak D match, TRBD2 (6 bases). The CDR3 contains 16 residues. From germline, CDR1 is MDHEN and CDR2 SYDVKM. CDR3 sequence (DNA): TGTGCCAGCCGGTCGGACGGGAGCTCTGGGGCCAATGTCCTGACTTTC. Translating gives CASRSDGSSGANVLTF.

In DNA form, the CDR3 reads TGTGCCTGGACCTGGACTAGCCTGGAGACCCAGTACTTC. Translating gives CAWTWTSLETQYF. The rearrangement joins TRBV30 to TRBJ2-5; 8 nucleotides align to TRBD2. CDR3 length equals 13 residues. Trimming at V came to 4 bases and at J to 5 bases, leaving 6 bases not matched to a gene. The germline gives CDR1 GTSNPN, CDR2 SVGIG (reference sequence).

The genes are TRBV28 and TRBJ2-2; the D is unclear. Looked up from germline, CDR1 is MDHEN and CDR2 is SYDVKM. This CDR3 contains 15 residues. The V and J ends lost 8 bases and 3 bases respectively, with 16 bases between them. CDR3 amino acids: CASSITTQDTGELFF. The DNA of the CDR3 is TGTGCCAGCTCCATTACTACCCAGGACACCGGGGAGCTGTTTTTT.

This chain links TRBV20-1 with TRBJ2-7; TRBD1 or TRBD2 may be the D gene (5 bases each). This CDR3 contains 13 residues. V gave up 6 bases and J gave up 11 bases, with 23 bases separating them. Germline V gene sequence: CDR1 DFQATT, CDR2 SNEGSKA (reference sequence). The chain's CDR3 is CSARGTPRALEYF. DNA for the CDR3: TGCAGTGCCCGAGGGACCCCACGTGCGTTGGAGTACTTC.

J is TRBJ1-6 and V is TRBV5-1; 7 bases map to TRBD1. The V segment lost 3 bases and the J segment 0 bases; nucleotides outside the gene matches: 12. Germline V lookup: CDR1 SGHRS, CDR2 YFSETQ. The CDR3 sequence is 19 residues long. The CDR3 DNA reads as TGCGCCAGCAGCTACACGGACAGGACTACCCGCTCCTATAATTCACCCCTCCACTTT. This sequence encodes CASSYTDRTTRSYNSPLHF. Full variable domain (remainder filled in from reference TRBV5-1 and TRBJ1-6): KAGVTQTPRYLIKTRGQQVTLSCSPISGHRSVSWYQQTPGQGLQFLFEYFSETQRNKGNFPGRFSGRQFSNSRSEMNVSTLELGDSALYLCASSYTDRTTRSYNSPLHFGNGTRLTVT.

The rearrangement links TRBV10-3 to TRBJ2-1; 9 nucleotides align to TRBD2. Germline V CDR1 and CDR2: ENHRY, SYGVKD. The length of the CDR3 is 15 residues. With 0 bases clipped from V and 8 bases from J, the junction kept 5 bases outside the gene matches. The CDR3: CAISESLAGWDEQFF. CDR3 DNA sequence: TGTGCCATCAGTGAGTCCCTAGCGGGATGGGATGAGCAGTTCTTC.